The rows below give T cell receptor beta chains drawn from one sample of a study of CD8+ T cells in alopecia areata. The method was immunoSEQ multiplex PCR; TCRdb's version includes in-frame clones alone and lacks a portion of them. The profile shows about 190,000 clones, 50% to 60% of them singletons. Sequences were derived from CD4+ T cells sorted from blood, sampled at week 4, from a patient treated with tofacitinib. The receptors were sampled from a human donor with alopecia areata. Each CDR3 is given without its conserved first and last residue. Size is omitted from some rows. Given values are once, few, many or a class for expanded clones.

cdr3_aa clone_size j_call v_call
ASSLGPEGKSYEQY few TRBJ2-7 TRBV5-1
ASSLEQYYEQY - TRBJ2-7 TRBV5-1
ASSYRGLAGELF - TRBJ2-2 TRBV6-5
ATSGVGTEAF - TRBJ1-1 TRBV19
ASSLNTGELF few TRBJ2-2 TRBV7-8
SVATFDRVVPDTQY - TRBJ2-3 TRBV29-1
ASSLDLNTEAF few TRBJ1-1 TRBV5-1
ASSEARAGYGYT - TRBJ1-2 TRBV6-1
ASSQGGRAFSETQY - TRBJ2-5 TRBV4-1
AWSPDREGTGELF once TRBJ2-2 TRBV30
SPGPRISYEQY - TRBJ2-7 TRBV29-1
AWSHGRERAEQY - TRBJ2-7 TRBV30
ASSVGQGPYGYT - TRBJ1-2 TRBV9
ASSQTGGENEKLF - TRBJ1-4 TRBV4-1
SPHTDTQY few TRBJ2-3 TRBV20-1
SVEGRPSTDTQY - TRBJ2-3 TRBV29-1
ASSLAGQSYNEQF few TRBJ2-1 TRBV5-1
ASSLGSTNRGSYEQY many TRBJ2-7 TRBV7-2
ASSHRTGPYT - TRBJ1-2 TRBV6-5
ASSRIPAQGVATEAF - TRBJ1-1 TRBV5-1
ASSLWPREGRF once TRBJ1-1 TRBV5-1
ASSRDRRAEQY - TRBJ2-7 TRBV5-1
ASSLAAGGPFNEQF - TRBJ2-1 TRBV5-4
SVEESSGAETQY - TRBJ2-5 TRBV29-1
SVAGLEGGELF few TRBJ2-2 TRBV29-1
ASMLRGGRNSNEQF few TRBJ2-1 TRBV27
ASNPSRPDTQY - TRBJ2-3 TRBV2
ASSKEARVVHEQY - TRBJ2-7 TRBV21-1
ASRSGPEQY once TRBJ2-7 TRBV28
AWSGQTGNTIY - TRBJ1-3 TRBV30
ASSIQRDNRGNQPQH - TRBJ1-5 TRBV19
AWSLRDRDTEAF - TRBJ1-1 TRBV30
AWSVGLGREQY - TRBJ2-7 TRBV30
ASGKYEQY - TRBJ2-7 TRBV6-5
ASSPGGRDTEAF - TRBJ1-1 TRBV5-1
ASSPTDRMNTEAF - TRBJ1-1 TRBV4-1
ASSPPAGQDTEAF few TRBJ1-1 TRBV4-1
SVVGYREGDYGYT - TRBJ1-2 TRBV29-1